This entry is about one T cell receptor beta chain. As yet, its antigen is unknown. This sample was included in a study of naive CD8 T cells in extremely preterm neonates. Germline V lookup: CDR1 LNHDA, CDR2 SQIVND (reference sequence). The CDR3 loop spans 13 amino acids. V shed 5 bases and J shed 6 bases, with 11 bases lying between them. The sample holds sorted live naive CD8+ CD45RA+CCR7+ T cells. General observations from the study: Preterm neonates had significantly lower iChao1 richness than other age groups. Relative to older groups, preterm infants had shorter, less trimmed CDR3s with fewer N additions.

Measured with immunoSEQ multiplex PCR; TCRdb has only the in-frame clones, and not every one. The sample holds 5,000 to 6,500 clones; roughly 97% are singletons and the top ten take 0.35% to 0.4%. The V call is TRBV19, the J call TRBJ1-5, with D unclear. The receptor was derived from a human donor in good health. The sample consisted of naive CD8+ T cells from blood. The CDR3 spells CASSEGRAQPQHF. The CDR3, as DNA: TGTGCCAGTAGTGAAGGGAGGGCTCAGCCCCAGCATTTT.